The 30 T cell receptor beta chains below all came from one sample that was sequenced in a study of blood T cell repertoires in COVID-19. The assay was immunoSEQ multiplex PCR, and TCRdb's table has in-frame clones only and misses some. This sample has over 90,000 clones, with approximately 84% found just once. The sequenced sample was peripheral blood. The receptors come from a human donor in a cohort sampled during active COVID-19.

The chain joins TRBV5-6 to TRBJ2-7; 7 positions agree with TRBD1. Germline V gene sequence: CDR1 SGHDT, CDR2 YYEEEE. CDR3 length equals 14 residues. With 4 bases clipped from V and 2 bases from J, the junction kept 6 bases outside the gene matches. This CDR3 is CASSQTGKAYEQYF. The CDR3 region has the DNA TGTGCCAGCAGCCAGACAGGGAAGGCCTACGAGCAGTACTTC. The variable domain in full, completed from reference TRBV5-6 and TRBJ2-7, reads DAGVTQSPTHLIKTRGQQVTLRCSPKSGHDTVSWYQQALGQGPQFIFQYYEEEERQRGNFPDRFSGHQFPNYSSELNVNALLLGDSALYLCASSQTGKAYEQYFGPGTRLTVT.

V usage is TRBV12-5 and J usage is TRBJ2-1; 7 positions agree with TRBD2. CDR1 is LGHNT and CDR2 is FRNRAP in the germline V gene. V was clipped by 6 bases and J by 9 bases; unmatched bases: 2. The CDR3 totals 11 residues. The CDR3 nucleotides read TGTGCTAGTGGGACTAGCAGTGAGCAGTTCTTC. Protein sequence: CASGTSSEQFF.

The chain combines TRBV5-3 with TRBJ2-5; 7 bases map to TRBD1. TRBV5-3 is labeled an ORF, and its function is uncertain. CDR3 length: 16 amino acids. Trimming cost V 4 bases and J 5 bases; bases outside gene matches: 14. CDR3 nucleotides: TGTGCCAGAAGCCCCCGTCCGGGCAGGGGGAATGAGACCCAGTACTTC. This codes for CARSPRPGRGNETQYF.

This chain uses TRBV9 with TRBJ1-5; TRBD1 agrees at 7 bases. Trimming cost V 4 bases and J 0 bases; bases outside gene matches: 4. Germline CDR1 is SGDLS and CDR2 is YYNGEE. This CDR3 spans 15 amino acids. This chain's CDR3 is CASSTGDLSNQPQHF. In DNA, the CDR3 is TGTGCCAGCAGCACAGGGGACCTTAGCAATCAGCCCCAGCATTTT. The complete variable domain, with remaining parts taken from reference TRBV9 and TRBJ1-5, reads DSGVTQTPKHLITATGQRVTLRCSPRSGDLSVYWYQQSLDQGLQFLIQYYNGEERAKGNILERFSAQQFPDLHSELNLSSLELGDSALYFCASSTGDLSNQPQHFGDGTRLSIL.

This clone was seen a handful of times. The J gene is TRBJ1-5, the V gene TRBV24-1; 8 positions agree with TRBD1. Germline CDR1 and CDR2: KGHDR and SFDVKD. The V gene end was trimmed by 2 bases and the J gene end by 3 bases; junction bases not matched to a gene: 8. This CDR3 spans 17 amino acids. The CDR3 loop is CATSDSGQAVNNQPQHF. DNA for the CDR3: TGTGCCACCAGTGATTCGGGACAGGCAGTTAACAATCAGCCCCAGCATTTT.

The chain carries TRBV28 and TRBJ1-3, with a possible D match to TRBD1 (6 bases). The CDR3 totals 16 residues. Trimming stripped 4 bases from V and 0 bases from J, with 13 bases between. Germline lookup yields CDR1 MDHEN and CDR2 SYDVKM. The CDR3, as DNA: TGTGCCAGCAGTTCGGACAGAATTCTCTCTGGAAACACCATATATTTT. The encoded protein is CASSSDRILSGNTIYF.

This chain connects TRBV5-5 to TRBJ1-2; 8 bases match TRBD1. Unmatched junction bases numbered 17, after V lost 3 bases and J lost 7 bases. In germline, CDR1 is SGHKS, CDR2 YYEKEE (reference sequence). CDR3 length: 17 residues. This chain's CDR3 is CASSWLGPNSGGLGYTF. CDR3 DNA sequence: TGTGCCAGCAGCTGGCTGGGGCCCAACTCAGGGGGCCTTGGCTACACCTTC.

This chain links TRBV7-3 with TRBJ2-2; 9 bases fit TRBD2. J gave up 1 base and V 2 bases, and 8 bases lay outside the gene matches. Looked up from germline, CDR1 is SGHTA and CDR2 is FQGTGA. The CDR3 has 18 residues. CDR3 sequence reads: CASSLGALAGMNTGELFF. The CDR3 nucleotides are TGTGCCAGCAGCTTAGGGGCGCTAGCGGGGATGAACACCGGGGAGCTGTTTTTT. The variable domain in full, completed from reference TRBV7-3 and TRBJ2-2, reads GAGVSQTPSNKVTEKGKYVELRCDPISGHTALYWYRQSLGQGPEFLIYFQGTGAADDSGLPNDRFFAVRPEGSVSTLKIQRTERGDSAVYLCASSLGALAGMNTGELFFGEGSRLTVL.

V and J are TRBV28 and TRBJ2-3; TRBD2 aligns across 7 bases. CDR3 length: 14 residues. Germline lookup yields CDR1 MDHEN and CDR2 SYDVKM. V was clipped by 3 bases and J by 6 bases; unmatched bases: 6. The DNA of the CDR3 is TGTGCCAGCAGTTTCCCGGGAGGAGGGGATACGCAGTATTTT. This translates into CASSFPGGGDTQYF.

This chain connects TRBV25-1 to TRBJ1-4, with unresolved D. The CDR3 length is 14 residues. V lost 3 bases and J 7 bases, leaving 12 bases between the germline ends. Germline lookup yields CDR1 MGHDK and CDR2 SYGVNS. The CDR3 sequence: CASSERFLGEKLFF. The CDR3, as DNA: TGTGCCAGCAGTGAGAGGTTCCTGGGTGAAAAACTGTTTTTT.

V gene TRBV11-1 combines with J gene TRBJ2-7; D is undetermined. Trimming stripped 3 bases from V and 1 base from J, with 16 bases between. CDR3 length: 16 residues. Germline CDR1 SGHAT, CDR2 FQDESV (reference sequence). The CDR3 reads CASSFASAYLSYEQYF. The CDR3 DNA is TGTGCCAGCAGCTTCGCAAGCGCCTATTTATCCTACGAGCAGTACTTC.

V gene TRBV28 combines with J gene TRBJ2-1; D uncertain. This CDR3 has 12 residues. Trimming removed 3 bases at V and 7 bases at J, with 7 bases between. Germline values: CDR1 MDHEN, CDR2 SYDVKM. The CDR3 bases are TGTGCCAGCAGTTTCCAGCGAAATGAGCAGTTCTTC. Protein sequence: CASSFQRNEQFF.

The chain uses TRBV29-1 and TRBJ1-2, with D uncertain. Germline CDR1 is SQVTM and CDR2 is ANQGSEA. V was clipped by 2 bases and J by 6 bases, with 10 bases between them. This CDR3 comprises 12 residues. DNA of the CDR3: TGCAGCGTTGAAAGAGGGAGTAATGGCTACACCTTC. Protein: CSVERGSNGYTF.

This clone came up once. The CDR3 sequence is CASSSRTGQGLYNEQFF. Here the CDR3 DNA reads TGTGCCAGCAGCTCTAGGACGGGACAGGGGCTTTACAATGAGCAGTTCTTC. The chain employs TRBV7-2 and TRBJ2-1; 10 nucleotides line up with TRBD1. The CDR3 runs 17 residues. The V gene end was trimmed by 4 bases and the J gene end by 4 bases; junction bases not matched to a gene: 10. The germline CDR1 and CDR2 sequences are SGHTA and FQGNSA. Variable domain in full (rest from reference TRBV7-2 and TRBJ2-1): GAGVSQSPSNKVTEKGKDVELRCDPISGHTALYWYRQSLGQGLEFLIYFQGNSAPDKSGLPSDRFSAERTGGSVSTLTIQRTQQEDSAVYLCASSSRTGQGLYNEQFFGPGTRLTVL.

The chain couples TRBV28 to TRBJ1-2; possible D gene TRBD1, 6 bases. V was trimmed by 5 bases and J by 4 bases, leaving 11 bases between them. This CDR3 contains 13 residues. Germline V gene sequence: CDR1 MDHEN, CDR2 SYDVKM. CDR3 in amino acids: CASSPQGFYGYTF. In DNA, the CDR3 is TGTGCCAGCAGTCCTCAGGGGTTCTATGGCTACACCTTC.

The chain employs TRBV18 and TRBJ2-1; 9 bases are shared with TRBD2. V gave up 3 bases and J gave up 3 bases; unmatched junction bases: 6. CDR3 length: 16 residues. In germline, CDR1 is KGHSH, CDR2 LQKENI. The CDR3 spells CASSPSERGDYNEQFF. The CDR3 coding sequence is TGTGCCAGCTCACCGAGCGAGCGGGGGGACTACAATGAGCAGTTCTTC.

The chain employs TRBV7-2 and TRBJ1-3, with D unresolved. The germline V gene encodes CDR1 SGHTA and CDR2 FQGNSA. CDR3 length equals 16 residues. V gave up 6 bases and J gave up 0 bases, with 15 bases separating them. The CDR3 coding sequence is TGTGCCAGCAGTCCGTCAACACCGTACTCTGGAAACACCATATATTTT. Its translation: CASSPSTPYSGNTIYF.

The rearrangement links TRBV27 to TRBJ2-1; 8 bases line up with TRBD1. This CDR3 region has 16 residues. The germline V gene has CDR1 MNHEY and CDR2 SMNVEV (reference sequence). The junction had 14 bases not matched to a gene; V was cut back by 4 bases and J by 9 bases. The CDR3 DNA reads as TGTGCCAGCAGTTCTCTCCCCGGCAGGGGGCTTGGTGAGCAGTTCTTC. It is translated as CASSSLPGRGLGEQFF.

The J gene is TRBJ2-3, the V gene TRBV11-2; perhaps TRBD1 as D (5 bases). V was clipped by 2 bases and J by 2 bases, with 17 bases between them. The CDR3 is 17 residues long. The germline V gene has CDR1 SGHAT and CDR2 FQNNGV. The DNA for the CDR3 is TGTGCCAGCAGCTTAACAGTGACAGTCAGGAACACAGATACGCAGTATTTT. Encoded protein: CASSLTVTVRNTDTQYF.

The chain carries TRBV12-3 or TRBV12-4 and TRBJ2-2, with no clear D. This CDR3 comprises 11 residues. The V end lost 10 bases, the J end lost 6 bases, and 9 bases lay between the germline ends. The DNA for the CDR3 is TGTGCCACCTCAGGTGCCGGGGAGCTGTTTTTT. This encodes CATSGAGELFF.

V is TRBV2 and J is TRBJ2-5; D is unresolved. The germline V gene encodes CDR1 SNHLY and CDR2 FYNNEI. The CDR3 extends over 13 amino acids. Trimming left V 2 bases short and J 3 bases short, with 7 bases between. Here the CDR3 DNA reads TGTGCCAGCAGTGAACGACGGGAAGAGACCCAGTACTTC. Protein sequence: CASSERREETQYF.

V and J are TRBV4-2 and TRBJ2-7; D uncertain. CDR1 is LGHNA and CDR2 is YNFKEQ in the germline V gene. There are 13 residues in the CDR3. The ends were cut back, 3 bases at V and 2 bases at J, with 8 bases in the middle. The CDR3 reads CASSHLRTYEQYF. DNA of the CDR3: TGTGCCAGCAGCCATCTCAGGACCTACGAGCAGTACTTC.

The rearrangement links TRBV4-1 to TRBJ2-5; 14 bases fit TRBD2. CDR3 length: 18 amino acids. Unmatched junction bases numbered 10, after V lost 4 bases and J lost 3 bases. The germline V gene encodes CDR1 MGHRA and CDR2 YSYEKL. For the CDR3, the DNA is TGCGCCAGCAGCCCATCGGAGCTGGGACTAGCGGGAGAAGAGACCCAGTACTTC. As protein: CASSPSELGLAGEETQYF.

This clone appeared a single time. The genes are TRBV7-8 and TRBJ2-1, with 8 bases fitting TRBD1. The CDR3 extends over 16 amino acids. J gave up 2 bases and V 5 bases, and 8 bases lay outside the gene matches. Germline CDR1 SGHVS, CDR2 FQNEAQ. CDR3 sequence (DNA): TGTGCCAGCAGCCCTGGGACAGGAGAGGCCTACAATGAGCAGTTCTTC. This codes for CASSPGTGEAYNEQFF.

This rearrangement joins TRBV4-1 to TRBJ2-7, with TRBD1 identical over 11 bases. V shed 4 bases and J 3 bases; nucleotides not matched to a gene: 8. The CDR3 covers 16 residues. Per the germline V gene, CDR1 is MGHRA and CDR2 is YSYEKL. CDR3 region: CASSRLGTGGVYEQYF. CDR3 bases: TGCGCCAGCAGCCGCTTGGGGACAGGGGGGGTCTACGAGCAGTACTTC.

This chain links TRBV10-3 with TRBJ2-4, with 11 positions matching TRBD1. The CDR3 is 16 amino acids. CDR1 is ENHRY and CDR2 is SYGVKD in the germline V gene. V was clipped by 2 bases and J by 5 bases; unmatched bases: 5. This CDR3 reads CAISETDRGLQNIQYF. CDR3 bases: TGTGCCATCAGTGAGACGGACAGGGGGCTTCAAAACATTCAGTACTTC.

The CDR3 DNA is TGTGCCAGTAGTCCCCTAGGATACAATGAGCAGTTCTTC. Its protein is CASSPLGYNEQFF. The genes are TRBV19 and TRBJ2-1, with D hard to call. There are 13 residues in the CDR3. The germline V gene encodes CDR1 LNHDA and CDR2 SQIVND (reference sequence). The ends were cut back, 5 bases at V and 4 bases at J, with 9 bases in the middle.

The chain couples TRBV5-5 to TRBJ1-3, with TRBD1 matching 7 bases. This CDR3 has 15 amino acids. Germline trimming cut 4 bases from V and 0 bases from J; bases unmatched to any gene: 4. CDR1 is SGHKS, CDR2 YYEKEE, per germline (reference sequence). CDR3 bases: TGTGCCAGCAGCGTAGACAGGGACTCTGGAAACACCATATATTTT. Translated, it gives CASSVDRDSGNTIYF.

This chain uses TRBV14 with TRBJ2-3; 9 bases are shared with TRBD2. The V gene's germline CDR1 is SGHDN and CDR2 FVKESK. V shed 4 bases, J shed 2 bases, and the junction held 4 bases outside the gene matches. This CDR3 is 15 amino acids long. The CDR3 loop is CASSPRLAATDTQYF. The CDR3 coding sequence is TGTGCCAGCAGCCCCAGACTAGCGGCCACAGATACGCAGTATTTT.

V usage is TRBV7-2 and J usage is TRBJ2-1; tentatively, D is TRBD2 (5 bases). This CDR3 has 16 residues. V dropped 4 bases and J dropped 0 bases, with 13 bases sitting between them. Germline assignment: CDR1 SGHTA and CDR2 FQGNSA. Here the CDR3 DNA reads TGTGCCAGCAGCTCACCTTTCCGGGACTCCTACAATGAGCAGTTCTTC. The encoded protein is CASSSPFRDSYNEQFF.